Shown below are 17 T cell receptor beta chains from a single sample sequenced in a study of shared clonotypes between healthy human individuals. TCRdb keeps only in-frame clones here, not all; method: immunoSEQ multiplex PCR. Of 2 million to 2.5 million clones in the sample, around 95% were seen once. The sequenced material came from naive CD4+ T cells sorted from blood. Subset reported: CD45RA+ positively selected. The receptors here all came from a man younger than 35 in good health.

The V call is TRBV5-1, the J call TRBJ1-1; D is ambiguous. The V end lost 3 bases, the J end lost 1 base, and 7 bases lay between the germline ends. Germline V gene sequence: CDR1 SGHRS, CDR2 YFSETQ. This CDR3 comprises 13 residues. CDR3: CASSWEPNTEAFF. CDR3 nucleotide sequence: TGCGCCAGCAGCTGGGAGCCGAACACTGAAGCTTTCTTT.

V is TRBV4-1 and J is TRBJ1-4; D uncertain. Trimming removed 3 bases at V and 8 bases at J, with 13 bases between. CDR1 is MGHRA, CDR2 YSYEKL, per germline. The CDR3 loop spans 14 amino acids. This CDR3 is CASSQPDGEEKLFF. For the CDR3, the DNA is TGCGCCAGCAGCCAGCCGGACGGGGAGGAAAAACTGTTTTTT.

This chain joins TRBV18 and TRBJ1-2; 7 positions match TRBD1. Unmatched junction bases numbered 15, after V lost 3 bases and J lost 8 bases. The length of the CDR3 is 16 residues. Germline CDR1 KGHSH, CDR2 LQKENI. The CDR3 bases are TGTGCCAGCTCACCCGAAAGTACAGGGGCGAGGAGGGGCTACACCTTC. Its translation: CASSPESTGARRGYTF.

Turning to this clone: Its ends do not fully match the called genes, so a read error is possible. CDR3 sequence reads: CASSLVGGETQYF. In DNA form, the CDR3 reads TGTGCTAGCAGCTTAGTCGGTGGAGAGACCCAGTACTTC. V usage is TRBV7-7 and J usage is TRBJ2-5; D is undetermined. The CDR3 runs 13 residues. Germline CDR1 SSHAT, CDR2 FNYEAQ (reference sequence).

The chain recombines TRBV9 with TRBJ1-6, with D tentatively TRBD1 (6 bases). The CDR3 is 15 residues long. V was shortened by 5 bases and J by 9 bases, with 18 bases between the two germline ends. The germline V gene encodes CDR1 SGDLS and CDR2 YYNGEE. The CDR3 spells CASSTGTLLGSPLHF. CDR3 nucleotides: TGTGCCAGCAGTACGGGGACACTTCTTGGTTCACCCCTCCACTTT.

This clone was seen just once. The chain recombines TRBV5-4 with TRBJ2-5, with D perhaps TRBD2 (5 bases). The CDR3 covers 15 residues. Germline V lookup: CDR1 SGHNT, CDR2 YYREEE (reference sequence). V gave up 4 bases and J gave up 1 base, with 14 bases separating them. The CDR3 coding sequence is TGTGCCAGCAGCCGGAGATCAGGAGGCCAAGAGACCCAGTACTTC. It yields the protein CASSRRSGGQETQYF.

The chain uses TRBV11-2 and TRBJ2-3; 13 bases align to TRBD2. Germline V gives CDR1 SGHAT, CDR2 FQNNGV. J gave up 3 bases and V 5 bases, and 5 bases lay outside the gene matches. The CDR3 is 16 amino acids. In DNA form, the CDR3 reads TGTGCCAGCAGCGTACTAGCGGGAGGGTCTACAGATACGCAGTATTTT. This sequence encodes CASSVLAGGSTDTQYF.

J is TRBJ2-7 and V is TRBV29-1; 11 bases align to TRBD1. Per the germline V gene, CDR1 is SQVTM and CDR2 is ANQGSEA. Trimming took 6 bases from V and 6 from J; bases not matched to a gene: 4. This CDR3 region has 12 residues. This chain's CDR3 is CSVGQGASEQYF. Here the CDR3 DNA reads TGCAGCGTCGGACAGGGGGCGAGCGAGCAGTACTTC.

The chain carries TRBV19 and TRBJ1-1, with a tentative D call TRBD1 (6 bases). Germline CDR1 and CDR2: LNHDA and SQIVND (reference sequence). Trimming stripped 5 bases from V and 0 bases from J, with 16 bases between. This CDR3 is built from 16 residues. The CDR3 reads CASSLHLDRMNTEAFF. CDR3 in DNA: TGTGCCAGTAGTCTTCATTTGGACAGAATGAACACTGAAGCTTTCTTT.

The chain couples TRBV29-1 to TRBJ1-2; D possibly corresponds to TRBD1 (5 bases). Trimming left V 2 bases short and J 3 bases short, with 22 bases between. The V gene's germline CDR1 is SQVTM and CDR2 ANQGSEA. The CDR3 covers 17 residues. For the CDR3, the DNA is TGCAGCGTTGAAAACGACGGGGCTGGGGCAGTCCACTATGGCTACACCTTC. Translation: CSVENDGAGAVHYGYTF.

The rearrangement uses TRBV7-2 and TRBJ1-4; weak D call: TRBD1 (5 bases). The CDR3 runs to 15 residues. Germline values: CDR1 SGHTA, CDR2 FQGNSA. V lost 5 bases and J 7 bases, leaving 17 bases between the germline ends. The CDR3 protein is CASSRSGPEGEKLFF. In DNA, the CDR3 is TGTGCCAGCAGCCGATCAGGGCCGGAAGGTGAAAAACTGTTTTTT.

This clone appeared a single time. J is TRBJ2-7 and V is TRBV5-1, with 10 positions matching TRBD1. J lost 3 bases, V lost 0 bases, and 6 bases had no gene match. The CDR3 is 16 amino acids. Germline CDR1 reads SGHRS; CDR2 reads YFSETQ. The DNA for the CDR3 is TGCGCCAGCAGCTTGGGGACAGGGGGTTTGGTCTACGAGCAGTACTTC. Translation: CASSLGTGGLVYEQYF.

The rearrangement links TRBV7-9 to TRBJ1-4, with D maybe TRBD1 (5 bases). CDR3 length: 18 amino acids. Germline lookup yields CDR1 SEHNR and CDR2 FQNEAQ (reference sequence). Trimming removed 5 bases at V and 0 bases at J, with 19 bases between. The CDR3 sequence is CASSPADNSRPTNEKLFF. CDR3 sequence (DNA): TGTGCCAGCAGCCCGGCGGACAATTCCCGGCCAACTAATGAAAAACTGTTTTTT.

The chain combines TRBV18 with TRBJ2-7, with D unclear. This CDR3 comprises 17 residues. The V and J ends lost 3 bases and 0 bases respectively, with 18 bases between them. Germline CDR1 is KGHSH and CDR2 is LQKENI. CDR3 residues: CASSPASGSPGSYEQYF. The CDR3 nucleotides read TGTGCCAGCTCACCTGCCTCTGGGTCACCGGGCTCCTACGAGCAGTACTTC.

The chain carries TRBV11-2 and TRBJ2-7; the D gene is possibly TRBD1 (5 bases). Germline CDR1 SGHAT, CDR2 FQNNGV. The V gene lost 4 bases and the J gene lost 5 bases, with 18 bases spanning the gap. The CDR3 runs 15 residues. CDR3 region: CASSSVGRSSHEQYF. The CDR3 DNA reads TGTGCCAGCAGCTCAGTGGGGCGCTCAAGCCACGAGCAGTACTTC. Full variable domain (outside the CDR3, taken from reference TRBV11-2 and TRBJ2-7): EAGVAQSPRYKIIEKRQSVAFWCNPISGHATLYWYQQILGQGPKLLIQFQNNGVVDDSQLPKDRFSAERLKGVDSTLKIQPAKLEDSAVYLCASSSVGRSSHEQYFGPGTRLTVT.

As regards this clone: Other nucleotide sequences in the sample specify the same CDR3. V gene TRBV7-2 combines with J gene TRBJ2-7; weak D call: TRBD2 (6 bases). Trimming shortened V by 4 bases and J by 0 bases, and 10 bases separated the two germline ends. CDR3 size: 14 residues. CDR1 SGHTA and CDR2 FQGNSA come from the germline V gene. In nucleotides, the CDR3 is TGTGCCAGCAGCTCTCTAGCGTCCTCCTACGAGCAGTACTTC. Its protein is CASSSLASSYEQYF.

This clone was detected only once. This rearrangement joins TRBV28 to TRBJ1-2; 9 bases fit TRBD1. J lost 4 bases, V lost 6 bases, and 9 bases had no gene match. Germline CDR1 MDHEN, CDR2 SYDVKM. This CDR3 has 15 amino acids. The CDR3 region is CASSSKQGALYGYTF. CDR3 in DNA: TGTGCCAGCAGCTCCAAACAGGGGGCTCTCTATGGCTACACCTTC.